The clone carrying this T cell receptor beta chain was counted at least ten times. The antigen is undetermined. RNA transcripts were the template for amplifying TCR beta CDR3 regions. The HTBI primer set drove a first-round RT-PCR of the TCR CDR3. TCRdb redid the calling of the multiplex PCR reads with MiXCR, one entry per CDR3 protein. This table has some 560,000 distinct CDR3 sequences, approximately 15% appearing once. CDR1 is SEHNR, CDR2 FQNEAQ, per germline (reference sequence). The CDR3 is made up of 14 amino acids. V gave up 0 bases and J gave up 5 bases, with 8 bases separating them. This record comes from a study of T cells in Graves' hyperthyroidism and ophthalmopathy. The study, taken as a whole, reports: Ophthalmopathy was separated from stable hyperthyroidism by a 13 V-J model.

When ophthalmopathy did not progress within 18 months, Graves' hyperthyroidism was considered stable. Diagnosis of hyperthyroidism was new in patients aged 18 to 65, and its duration was under 2 months. Thyroid ultrasound, orbital computed tomography, clinical symptoms, and serum thyroxine and TRAb underpinned diagnoses. The receptor was isolated from a woman aged 25-40 years with Graves' hyperthyroidism. The chain combines TRBV7-9 with TRBJ2-1; D uncertain. Sequencing used blood. CDR3 sequence: CASSLAPTHNEQFF. Here the CDR3 DNA reads TGTGCCAGCAGCTTAGCACCGACACACAATGAGCAGTTCTTC.